This T cell receptor (beta chain) was identified in a study of blood T cells in healthy people across ages. Primers used in a second PCR of about 6 to 11 cycles were a sample-barcoded 5' primer and a J-beta primer mix. TCRdb ran MiXCR on the 5' RACE reads and lists one entry per CDR3 protein. The table includes 700,000 to 950,000 distinct CDR3 sequences, roughly 60% detected once. RNA extraction gave at least 5.5 micrograms of total RNA per sample. The CDR3 consists of 17 residues. Trimming removed 1 base from V and 8 bases from J; junction bases left unmatched: 7. Germline V gene sequence: CDR1 MDHEN, CDR2 SYDVKM.

The chain is built from TRBV28 and TRBJ2-3; 15 bases are shared with TRBD2. The source of this sequence is a man aged 25-45 years in good health. The sample was blood. For the CDR3, the DNA is TGTGCCAGCAGTTTATTCGGGACTAGCGGGAGGTACCCTACGCAGTATTTT. Translated: CASSLFGTSGRYPTQYF.